One and the same sample provided the 7 T cell receptor beta chains below, sequenced in a study of blood T cells in healthy people across ages. PCR was performed a second time for roughly 6 to 12 cycles using a sample-barcoded 5' primer and a J-beta primer mix. TCRdb re-called the 5' RACE reads with MiXCR, one entry per CDR3 protein. The profile covers 1.8 million or so distinct CDR3 sequences, with 35% to 50% appearing a single time and roughly 23% taken by the ten largest. The sequencing sample was made of blood. These receptors were collected from a human donor in good health.

The chain employs TRBV12-3 or TRBV12-4 and TRBJ1-5; no definite D call. The CDR3 runs to 14 residues. V lost 3 bases and J lost 3, with 9 bases in between. The CDR3 nucleotides read TGTGCCAGCAGTTTTCGTAGTTTCAATCAGCCCCAGCATTTT. Protein: CASSFRSFNQPQHF.

The chain employs TRBV2 and TRBJ2-1; 8 nucleotides agree with TRBD1. Germline CDR1 SNHLY, CDR2 FYNNEI. The trim removed 7 bases at V and 8 bases at J, leaving 10 bases unmatched. This CDR3 has 14 residues. The CDR3 protein is CASTTTGEGDEQFF. CDR3 nucleotide sequence: TGTGCCAGCACCACGACAGGGGAAGGGGATGAGCAGTTCTTC.

Concerning this clonotype itself: The junction shows a germline mismatch at one end, possibly a read error. The chain couples TRBV5-1 to TRBJ2-3; D is uncertain. CDR1 and CDR2 (germline): SGHRS, YFSETQ. The CDR3 extends over 18 amino acids. CDR3: CASSSPSPLGNPTDTQYF. The CDR3, as DNA: TGCGCCAGCAGCTCCCCCTCCCCCCTTGGTAACCCCACAGATACACAGTATTTT.

This chain links TRBV7-2 with TRBJ2-7; 8 positions match TRBD1. Germline V gives CDR1 SGHTA, CDR2 FQGNSA. The CDR3 is 15 residues long. Germline trimming cut 5 bases from V and 4 bases from J; bases unmatched to any gene: 10. CDR3 sequence: CASSPQSGQAYEQYF. The CDR3 DNA reads TGTGCCAGCAGCCCCCAATCGGGACAGGCTTACGAGCAGTACTTC. Based on the CDR3 plus reference TRBV7-2 and TRBJ2-7, the full variable domain is GAGVSQSPSNKVTEKGKDVELRCDPISGHTALYWYRQSLGQGLEFLIYFQGNSAPDKSGLPSDRFSAERTGGSVSTLTIQRTQQEDSAVYLCASSPQSGQAYEQYFGPGTRLTVT.

This rearrangement joins TRBV10-3 to TRBJ1-2; no clear D gene. V lost 0 bases and J lost 6, with 17 bases in between. CDR3 length: 16 amino acids. Per the germline V gene, CDR1 is ENHRY and CDR2 is SYGVKD. CDR3 region: CAISESSIQEGNGYTF. The CDR3, as DNA: TGTGCCATCAGTGAGTCGAGCATCCAGGAAGGTAATGGCTACACCTTC.

This chain joins TRBV10-3 and TRBJ2-4; TRBD2 might be the D (6 bases). CDR3 length: 13 amino acids. Germline CDR1 is ENHRY and CDR2 is SYGVKD. With 1 base removed from V and 13 bases from J, the gap between germline ends came to 14 bases. DNA of the CDR3: TGTGCCATCAGTGAGTTGGGGGAGGAGCAGCAGTACTTC. Protein: CAISELGEEQQYF.

In its sample, this clonotype was seen a few times. One end of the junction does not line up with germline, which may come from a read error. CDR3: CASSLGIDNEQFF. For the CDR3, the DNA is TGTGCCAGTAGTTTAGGAATAGACAATGAGCAGTTCTTC. The chain carries TRBV12-3 or TRBV12-4 and TRBJ2-1; D is unresolved. The CDR3 is made up of 13 amino acids.